Listed below are T cell receptor beta chains from one sample, sequenced in a study of T cells in localized non-small cell lung cancer. The protocol was immunoSEQ multiplex PCR, while the TCRdb copy is restricted to in-frame clones and leaves out a portion. The sample records fewer than 2,500 clones, around 20% being singletons. Sequences were derived from lung tumor tissue, sampled before any cancer treatment. The receptor source for this set is a man aged 40-75 years with stage I squamous cell lung carcinoma. Each CDR3 is given with its conserved first and last residue. Fields, in order: D gene, J gene, clone size, V gene, CDR3 DNA, CDR3 protein. The D gene is left open where the match is weak. Only some rows state a clone size, as once, few, many or a class for expanded clones.

TRBD1,TRBJ2-6,medium-sized,TRBV11-3,TGTGCCAGCAGCTTGAGGGGGCCCTCTGGGGCCAACGTCCTGACTTTC,CASSLRGPSGANVLTF
TRBD2,TRBJ2-2,.,TRBV18,TGTGCCAGCCCGGGGGGACCGAACACCGGGGAGCTGTTTTTT,CASPGGPNTGELFF
TRBD2,TRBJ2-1,.,TRBV14,TGTGCCAGCAGCCAATGGACTAGCGGGGCGAGCTCCTACAATGAGCAGTTCTTC,CASSQWTSGASSYNEQFF
.,TRBJ1-3,.,TRBV29-1,TGCAGCGTTGTAGTAGGGACCTACGGAAACACCATATATTTT,CSVVVGTYGNTIYF
.,TRBJ1-3,few,TRBV9,TGTGCCAGCAGCGCCCTGGGAAACACCATATATTTT,CASSALGNTIYF
TRBD1,TRBJ1-2,large,TRBV9,TGTGCCAGCAGTGAAGAGGAAGGGGGCTTATGGTGGTATGGCTACACCTTC,CASSEEEGGLWWYGYTF
TRBD1,TRBJ2-3,medium-sized,TRBV4-1,TGCGCCAGCAGCCAGGACAGGGGGCGCACAGATACGCAGTATTTT,CASSQDRGRTDTQYF
TRBD2,TRBJ2-7,.,TRBV29-1,TGCAGCGTTGAAGATCGAAGCGGGAGGGCCCCCTGGGCCTACGAGCAGTACTTC,CSVEDRSGRAPWAYEQYF
.,TRBJ1-2,medium-sized,TRBV7-2,TGTGCCAGCAGCCCCGGGAGTGGCTATGGCTACACCTTC,CASSPGSGYGYTF
.,TRBJ2-6,.,TRBV12-5,TGTGCTAGTGGTTTGGTACAGGACGGGTCAGTTCCATCTGGGGCCAACGTCCTGACTTTC,CASGLVQDGSVPSGANVLTF
TRBD1,TRBJ1-1,.,TRBV29-1,TGCAGCGCTGACAGGGGTGGAAACACTGAAGCTTTCTTT,CSADRGGNTEAFF
.,TRBJ2-5,once,TRBV19,TGTGCCAGTAGTCCCGGAGGCTCGGGGACCCAGTACTTC,CASSPGGSGTQYF
TRBD2,TRBJ2-1,few,TRBV30,TGTGCCTGGGGTGGCGGAGCGGGGTCCTACAATGAGCAGTTCTTC,CAWGGGAGSYNEQFF
.,TRBJ2-7,.,TRBV11-3,TGTGCCAGCAGCTCAAGGACTGGGGTCTACGAGCAGTACTTC,CASSSRTGVYEQYF
.,TRBJ2-3,few,TRBV4-1,TGCGCCAGCAGCCAAGAGGGCCCGGGACGCAGCACAGATACGCAGTATTTT,CASSQEGPGRSTDTQYF
.,TRBJ2-7,few,TRBV15,TGTGCCACCAGCAGGGGGCTGCTCACCTACGAGCAGTACTTC,CATSRGLLTYEQYF
.,TRBJ2-3,large,TRBV12-5,TGTGCTAGTGGCCAGACGGGACAACAAAAACAGTATTTT,CASGQTGQQKQYF